A selection of T cell receptor beta chains follows, all from one sample in a study of OX40 agonist ivuxolimab in advanced cancers. TCRdb's copy holds only in-frame clones and misses some; the assay was immunoSEQ multiplex PCR. The sample records approximately 76,000 clones, approximately 86% being singletons. Sequenced material: CD4+ or CD8+ T cells sorted from blood, taken in a trial of the OX40 agonist ivuxolimab. These receptors were taken from an adult with an advanced solid tumor such as melanoma, head and neck, liver or kidney cancer. The CDR3 runs from the conserved cysteine through the conserved F or W. A D gene is named only where the DNA matches it firmly.

d_call | j_call | v_call | cdr3_aa | cdr3_nt
- | TRBJ2-3 | TRBV7-3 | CASSPQPGRASTDTQYF | TGTGCCAGCAGTCCTCAACCGGGACGGGCTAGCACAGATACGCAGTATTTT
- | TRBJ1-4 | TRBV7-6 | CASSPLGGLGNEKLFF | TGTGCCAGCAGCCCCCTCGGGGGCCTAGGAAACGAAAAACTGTTTTTT
TRBD1 | TRBJ1-2 | TRBV23-1 | CASSQLVRRQGGFNGYTF | TGCGCCAGCAGTCAATTAGTAAGGAGACAGGGAGGTTTTAATGGCTACACCTTC
- | TRBJ2-4 | TRBV18 | CASSPPALGDIQYF | TGTGCCAGCTCACCACCGGCCTTAGGGGACATTCAGTACTTC
TRBD1 | TRBJ1-1 | TRBV18 | CASSILGQANTEAFF | TGTGCCAGCTCTATCCTAGGACAGGCGAACACTGAAGCTTTCTTT
TRBD2 | TRBJ2-3 | TRBV5-4 | CASSKTSGRVTDTQYF | TGTGCCAGCAGCAAAACTAGCGGGAGGGTCACAGATACGCAGTATTTT
TRBD1 | TRBJ2-7 | TRBV29-1 | CSVEGQGISSYEQYF | TGCAGCGTCGAGGGACAGGGTATTAGTTCCTACGAGCAGTACTTC
TRBD1 | TRBJ2-1 | TRBV7-3 | CASSPDRVTGNEQFF | TGTGCCAGCAGCCCGGACAGGGTAACTGGCAATGAGCAGTTCTTC
- | TRBJ2-7 | TRBV5-6 | CASSRSTTNSYF | TGTGCCAGCAGTCGGAGTACAACCAATTCGTACTTC
TRBD2 | TRBJ2-7 | TRBV5-1 | CASSPPLAGDYEQYF | TGCGCCAGCAGCCCTCCTCTAGCGGGAGACTACGAGCAGTACTTC
TRBD1 | TRBJ2-6 | TRBV4-2 | CASSQGQGEAGANVLTF | TGTGCCAGCAGCCAGGGACAGGGGGAGGCTGGGGCCAACGTCCTGACTTTC
- | TRBJ1-4 | TRBV4-2 | CASSPPGSTNEKLFF | TGTGCCAGCAGTCCTCCAGGGTCAACTAATGAAAAACTGTTTTTT